Below, 32 T cell receptor beta chains from the same sample are listed, as sequenced in a study of post-analysis software for immune sequencing data. The study's findings and limits: When patients were compared with controls, 5 or 6 TRBV segments were more frequent, TRBV5-6, TRBV5-1 and TRBV20-1 among them.

The antigens for these receptors are not known. The authors incorporated unique molecular identifiers into the TCR beta cDNA libraries. From the PCR reads, TCRdb called clonotypes with MiXCR, one entry per CDR3 protein. The table lists hundreds of thousands of distinct CDR3 sequences, 53% of them singletons, with roughly 4.4% in the top ten. The material sequenced was blood. The source of these receptors is a girl aged 10-17 years with multiple sclerosis.

The chain uses TRBV20-1 and TRBJ1-2; 8 bases fit TRBD1. The V segment lost 0 bases and the J segment 7 bases; nucleotides outside the gene matches: 13. This CDR3 has 16 residues. CDR1 is DFQATT, CDR2 SNEGSKA, per germline (reference sequence). The CDR3 DNA reads TGCAGTGCTAGAGATCCCTCCCCGACAGGGGAGGGTGGCTACACCTTC. It is translated as CSARDPSPTGEGGYTF.

This clonotype has a handful of counts. The genes are TRBV12-3 or TRBV12-4 and TRBJ1-1, with D possibly matching TRBD1 (5 bases). V was pared by 6 bases and J by 3 bases, with 11 bases between. The CDR3 length is 13 residues. The DNA for the CDR3 is TGTGCCAGCAGGCTAGTGGGGGACACTGAAGCTTTCTTT. Translation gives CASRLVGDTEAFF.

The V gene is TRBV6-5, the J gene TRBJ1-5; tentatively, D is TRBD1 (6 bases). Germline CDR1 is MNHEY and CDR2 is SVGAGI. This CDR3 region has 14 residues. V was clipped by 5 bases and J by 9 bases, with 17 bases between them. CDR3 nucleotides: TGTGCCAGCAGTCACAGGGAGGGCCAAGGGCCCCAGCATTTT. Protein: CASSHREGQGPQHF.

This clonotype was seen only once. V usage is TRBV5-1 and J usage is TRBJ2-6; 8 bases fit TRBD1. The CDR3 extends over 18 amino acids. The germline gives CDR1 SGHRS, CDR2 YFSETQ. Trimming at V came to 4 bases and at J to 0 bases, leaving 9 bases not matched to a gene. The CDR3 coding sequence is TGCGCCAGCAGCATACAATCCGGGACAGGCTCTGGGGCCAACGTCCTGACTTTC. As protein: CASSIQSGTGSGANVLTF.

The V call is TRBV7-9, the J call TRBJ2-5; TRBD1 aligns across 10 bases. V shed 5 bases, J shed 5 bases, and the junction held 5 bases outside the gene matches. This CDR3 is 14 amino acids long. Germline V CDR1 and CDR2: SEHNR, FQNEAQ (reference sequence). DNA of the CDR3: TGTGCCAGCAGCCTTCCGGGACAGGGGGAGACCCAGTACTTC. Encoded protein: CASSLPGQGETQYF.

This clonotype has just a few counts. The chain uses TRBV7-3 and TRBJ2-7; 11 nucleotides align to TRBD2. The germline gives CDR1 SGHTA, CDR2 FQGTGA. Trimming took 1 base from V and 2 from J; bases not matched to a gene: 10. The CDR3 runs 18 residues. This chain's CDR3 is CASSLNPILAGEAYEQYF. For the CDR3, the DNA is TGTGCCAGCAGCTTAAACCCCATACTAGCGGGAGAGGCCTACGAGCAGTACTTC.

This clonotype was detected only a few times. V gene TRBV29-1 combines with J gene TRBJ2-5; D is possibly TRBD1 (5 bases). Germline values: CDR1 SQVTM, CDR2 ANQGSEA. The germline V and J ends were trimmed by 4 bases and 3 bases, with 12 bases remaining between them. The CDR3 runs to 13 residues. The CDR3 sequence is CSVGGRAKETQYF. Written as DNA, the CDR3 is TGCAGCGTTGGGGGCAGGGCTAAAGAGACCCAGTACTTC.

This clonotype was counted only a few times. The gene calls are TRBV5-1 and TRBJ1-2; unclear D gene. V was shortened by 4 bases and J by 6 bases, with 16 bases between the two germline ends. This CDR3 is 14 amino acids long. Germline-derived CDR1 and CDR2 are SGHRS and YFSETQ. In DNA, the CDR3 is TGCGCCAGCAGCCCCATGGCGGGAAATAATGGCTACACCTTC. Translated, it gives CASSPMAGNNGYTF.

This clonotype was detected only a few times. The chain combines TRBV4-2 with TRBJ1-5; D remains ambiguous. With 4 bases removed from V and 6 bases from J, the gap between germline ends came to 10 bases. This CDR3 is 13 amino acids long. Per germline, CDR1 LGHNA and CDR2 YNFKEQ. The chain's CDR3 is CASSRATSQPQHF. CDR3 sequence (DNA): TGTGCCAGCAGCCGAGCAACAAGTCAGCCCCAGCATTTT.

This clonotype was picked up one time. The CDR3 DNA is TGCAGTGCTATGACTTTTGGGGGGCACACAGATACGCAGTATTTT. The encoded protein is CSAMTFGGHTDTQYF. The rearrangement joins TRBV20-1 to TRBJ2-3; D may match TRBD1 or TRBD2 (6 bases each). There are 15 residues in the CDR3. The V and J ends lost 4 bases and 2 bases respectively, with 16 bases between them. CDR1 and CDR2 (germline): DFQATT, SNEGSKA (reference sequence).

The chain recombines TRBV29-1 with TRBJ1-1, with D perhaps matching TRBD1 (6 bases). Between the trimmed V and J ends, which lost 2 bases and 4 bases, there was a span of 14 bases. Germline values: CDR1 SQVTM, CDR2 ANQGSEA. This CDR3 is 14 amino acids long. The CDR3 region has the DNA TGCAGCGTTGAAAGTAACAGGGAGGCCACTGAAGCTTTCTTT. It yields the protein CSVESNREATEAFF. Full variable domain (missing parts from reference TRBV29-1 and TRBJ1-1): SAVISQKPSRDICQRGTSLTIQCQVDSQVTMMFWYRQQPGQSLTLIATANQGSEATYESGFVIDKFPISRPNLTFSTLTVSNMSPEDSSIYLCSVESNREATEAFFGQGTRLTVV.

This clonotype was detected only a few times. The chain has TRBV10-2 and TRBJ2-7; 8 bases match TRBD1. There are 13 residues in the CDR3. Unmatched junction bases numbered 3, after V lost 7 bases and J lost 1 base. CDR1 and CDR2 (germline): WSHSY, SAAADI. Here the CDR3 DNA reads TGCGCCAGCAAGGGACAGGTATCCTACGAGCAGTACTTC. Translating gives CASKGQVSYEQYF.

This clonotype was seen a handful of times. The rearrangement joins TRBV3-1 to TRBJ2-7; 8 bases fit TRBD2. The V gene end was trimmed by 2 bases and the J gene end by 2 bases; junction bases not matched to a gene: 8. Germline-derived CDR1 and CDR2 are LGHDT and YNNKEL (reference sequence). The CDR3 sequence is 16 residues long. CDR3 bases: TGTGCCAGCAGCCAAACAAGACTAGCGATGACCTACGAGCAGTACTTC. Translating gives CASSQTRLAMTYEQYF.

This clonotype was seen a handful of times. The chain employs TRBV20-1 and TRBJ2-1, with 9 bases fitting TRBD2. The germline CDR1 and CDR2 sequences are DFQATT and SNEGSKA (reference sequence). The CDR3 totals 16 residues. With 1 base clipped from V and 3 bases from J, the junction kept 7 bases outside the gene matches. The CDR3, as DNA: TGCAGTGCTAGAGTATTAGGCGGGGGGGGCTACAATGAGCAGTTCTTC. The encoded protein is CSARVLGGGGYNEQFF.

The chain uses TRBV10-3 and TRBJ1-5, with 8 bases fitting TRBD1. CDR1 is ENHRY and CDR2 is SYGVKD in the germline V gene. Trimming took 6 bases from V and 1 from J; bases not matched to a gene: 5. CDR3 length: 15 amino acids. The CDR3 here is CAISRDRSSNQPQHF. CDR3 DNA sequence: TGTGCCATCAGCCGGGACAGGTCGAGCAATCAGCCCCAGCATTTT.

With respect to this clonotype: Germline and junction disagree at one end, which may indicate a read error. The chain joins TRBV15 to TRBJ2-7, with D perhaps assigned TRBD1 or TRBD2 (5 bases each). The end of the DNA is better explained by TRBJ2-5, so the J call may be wrong. The CDR3 length is 15 residues. The germline V gene has CDR1 LNHNV and CDR2 YYDKDF (reference sequence). CDR3 amino acids: CATSGDRDLEQTQYF. The CDR3 nucleotides read TGTGCCACCAGCGGAGACCGGGACCTCGAACAGACCCAGTACTTC.

This clonotype has only a few counts. This chain joins TRBV29-1 and TRBJ2-4; D might be TRBD2 (7 bases). The V gene lost 5 bases and the J gene lost 7 bases, with 15 bases spanning the gap. The CDR3 runs 13 residues. The V gene's germline CDR1 is SQVTM and CDR2 ANQGSEA. The CDR3 is CSVMGGARNIQYF. The CDR3 DNA reads TGCAGCGTTATGGGGGGGGCACGCAACATTCAGTACTTC.

The rearrangement joins TRBV7-8 to TRBJ2-7; 7 bases line up with TRBD1. CDR3 length equals 17 residues. V gave up 1 base and J gave up 2 bases; unmatched junction bases: 11. Germline lookup yields CDR1 SGHVS and CDR2 FQNEAQ. The CDR3 reads CASSLEVVRDRPYEQYF. The CDR3 bases are TGTGCCAGCAGCTTAGAGGTGGTCCGGGACAGACCCTACGAGCAGTACTTC.

This clonotype was seen a handful of times. This chain links TRBV9 with TRBJ2-1; D may be TRBD1 (6 bases). Deletions cut 2 bases from V and 4 bases from J, with 10 bases between. Per the germline V gene, CDR1 is SGDLS and CDR2 is YYNGEE. The CDR3 consists of 14 residues. The DNA for the CDR3 is TGTGCCAGCAGCGTTAGTCAGGGGTACAATGAGCAGTTCTTC. Translating it yields CASSVSQGYNEQFF.

This clonotype was recorded a few times. The genes are TRBV7-6 and TRBJ1-5; no definite D call. Germline V lookup: CDR1 SGHVS, CDR2 FNYEAQ. The CDR3 has 17 residues. V was cut by 2 bases and J by 5 bases, with 19 bases left in between. Written as DNA, the CDR3 is TGTGCCAGCAGCTTATTGTCGTCTAGGGTTAAACATCAGCCCCAGCATTTT. Residues: CASSLLSSRVKHQPQHF.

The V gene is TRBV3-1, the J gene TRBJ2-5, with 9 bases aligning to TRBD2. Germline V lookup: CDR1 LGHDT, CDR2 YNNKEL (reference sequence). Losses at the gene ends were 0 bases for V and 7 bases for J; bases not matched to a gene: 18. The CDR3 contains 19 residues. CDR3 DNA: TGTGCCAGCAGCCAAGATACCTCGACCTCTCTAGCGGGGCTAGTGACCCAGTACTTC. It specifies CASSQDTSTSLAGLVTQYF.

This chain uses TRBV5-1 with TRBJ1-2; tentatively, D is TRBD1 (5 bases). Germline loops: CDR1 SGHRS, CDR2 YFSETQ. Trimming removed 3 bases at V and 4 bases at J, with 16 bases between. CDR3 length: 15 amino acids. For the CDR3, the DNA is TGCGCCAGCAGCTGGGGGGGGGATGGATCCTATGGCTACACCTTC. Translation gives CASSWGGDGSYGYTF.

The gene calls are TRBV5-1 and TRBJ2-3; 14 nucleotides agree with TRBD2. After removal of 4 bases from V and 2 bases from J, the junction contained 6 bases not matched to a gene. There are 17 residues in the CDR3. In germline, CDR1 is SGHRS, CDR2 YFSETQ. As DNA, the CDR3 is TGCGCCAGCAGCCCCCGGACTAGCGGGAGGAACACAGATACGCAGTATTTT. Protein sequence: CASSPRTSGRNTDTQYF.

This clonotype was seen only once. V usage is TRBV4-1 and J usage is TRBJ1-4; 11 bases match TRBD1. CDR3 size: 16 residues. From germline, CDR1 is MGHRA and CDR2 YSYEKL. The ends lost 4 bases at V and 5 bases at J; junction bases unmatched: 6. DNA for the CDR3: TGCGCCAGCAGCCGGGATGGGACAGGGGGGAATGAAAAACTGTTTTTT. Translation gives CASSRDGTGGNEKLFF.

The chain recombines TRBV20-1 with TRBJ2-7; D is unresolved. The CDR3 runs to 11 residues. CDR1 and CDR2 (germline): DFQATT, SNEGSKA (reference sequence). V lost 6 bases, J lost 10 bases, and 16 bases lay in between. The DNA of the CDR3 is TGCAGTGCAAATGTCGGAAGAGAACAGTACTTC. Its translation is CSANVGREQYF.

The V and J genes are TRBV5-5 and TRBJ2-4, with D possibly being TRBD2 (6 bases). Between the trimmed V and J ends, which lost 0 bases and 5 bases, there was a span of 9 bases. Germline lookup yields CDR1 SGHKS and CDR2 YYEKEE (reference sequence). The CDR3 loop spans 14 amino acids. The CDR3 DNA reads TGTGCCAGCAGCTTGGTTGGGGAGGAAAACATTCAGTACTTC. Its protein is CASSLVGEENIQYF. Using reference TRBV5-5 and TRBJ2-4 for the parts outside the CDR3, the full variable domain is DAGVTQSPTHLIKTRGQQVTLRCSPISGHKSVSWYQQVLGQGPQFIFQYYEKEERGRGNFPDRFSARQFPNYSSELNVNALLLGDSALYLCASSLVGEENIQYFGAGTRLSVL.

The chain recombines TRBV5-1 with TRBJ2-1, with 14 positions matching TRBD2. Per the germline V gene, CDR1 is SGHRS and CDR2 is YFSETQ. This CDR3 has 18 residues. J gave up 12 bases and V 2 bases, and 16 bases lay outside the gene matches. CDR3 residues: CASSFGSTSGRATFWQFF. CDR3 in DNA: TGCGCCAGCAGCTTTGGATCGACTAGCGGGAGGGCCACTTTTTGGCAGTTCTTC. The entire variable domain, with the rest obtained from reference TRBV5-1 and TRBJ2-1, is as follows: KAGVTQTPRYLIKTRGQQVTLSCSPISGHRSVSWYQQTPGQGLQFLFEYFSETQRNKGNFPGRFSGRQFSNSRSEMNVSTLELGDSALYLCASSFGSTSGRATFWQFFGPGTRLTVL.

This clonotype was observed a few times. This rearrangement joins TRBV9 to TRBJ2-5, with 10 bases matching TRBD2. The J call may be in error: the DNA end matches TRBJ2-7 better. Per germline, CDR1 SGDLS and CDR2 YYNGEE. The length of the CDR3 is 16 residues. The CDR3 is CASSVERLAGVHEQYF. The CDR3 DNA is TGTGCCAGCAGCGTAGAGCGGCTAGCGGGAGTACACGAGCAGTACTTC.

V and J are TRBV27 and TRBJ1-4; D perhaps matches TRBD1 (6 bases). The CDR3 is made up of 13 amino acids. V gave up 2 bases and J gave up 7 bases, with 8 bases separating them. Germline CDR1 reads MNHEY; CDR2 reads SMNVEV (reference sequence). CDR3 DNA: TGTGCCAGCAGTTTACGGGGGCCTGAAAAACTGTTTTTT. It translates to CASSLRGPEKLFF.

The chain joins TRBV28 to TRBJ2-1, with D possibly being TRBD1 (5 bases). Per germline, CDR1 MDHEN and CDR2 SYDVKM. Trimming stripped 7 bases from V and 3 bases from J, with 25 bases between. The CDR3 runs 18 residues. The CDR3 DNA follows: TGTGCCAGCACCCCTCTGGGTGGGGCAGGGCTGCACTACAATGAGCAGTTCTTC. Translated: CASTPLGGAGLHYNEQFF.

The chain links TRBV29-1 to TRBJ2-7; possibly TRBD2 for D (7 bases). With 2 bases removed from V and 2 bases from J, the gap between germline ends came to 13 bases. In germline, CDR1 is SQVTM, CDR2 ANQGSEA. The CDR3 covers 14 residues. CDR3 nucleotide sequence: TGCAGCGTTGAATTACGGGGGGCGGCCTACGAGCAGTACTTC. This codes for CSVELRGAAYEQYF.

A few counts support this clonotype. The gene calls are TRBV20-1 and TRBJ2-5, with D tentatively TRBD2 (7 bases). The germline gives CDR1 DFQATT, CDR2 SNEGSKA (reference sequence). This CDR3 region has 15 residues. Trimming cost V 4 bases and J 7 bases, with 22 bases left between them. CDR3 DNA sequence: TGCAGTGCTACCCAGCTCACCGGGGGGCCAGGGACCCAGTACTTC. Its translation is CSATQLTGGPGTQYF.